These T cell receptor beta chains were read from a single sample in a study of blood T cell repertoires in COVID-19. The assay was immunoSEQ multiplex PCR, and TCRdb's table has in-frame clones only and misses some. The data show approximately 190,000 clones, with 82% seen just once and around 7.8% held by the top ten. Sequenced sample: peripheral blood. The receptors derive from a woman aged 55-69 years with COVID-19, enrolled during active disease. CDR3s include the opening cysteine and the closing phenylalanine or tryptophan. A D gene is named only where the DNA matches it firmly. The size field is filled for only some rows; it gives once, few, many or a size class.

CDR3 DNA | CDR3 protein | D gene | J gene | V gene | clone size
TGCGCCAGCAGCGGGACAGGGGGCCTCAACACTGAAGCTTTCTTT | CASSGTGGLNTEAFF | TRBD1 | TRBJ1-1 | TRBV5-1 | .
TGCAGCGTTGAGAAGCAAGCGGGGGGTACCCCAGATACGCAGTATTTT | CSVEKQAGGTPDTQYF | TRBD2 | TRBJ2-3 | TRBV29-1 | .
TGTGCCAGCAGCTCCCGGGACAGGGACACTGAAGCTTTCTTT | CASSSRDRDTEAFF | TRBD1 | TRBJ1-1 | TRBV9 | .
TGCGCCAGCAGCTTGGGGACTTTGAACACTGAAGCTTTCTTT | CASSLGTLNTEAFF | . | TRBJ1-1 | TRBV5-1 | .
TGTGCCAGCAGTGAGGCAGGGGGCGGGTACTATGGCTACACCTTC | CASSEAGGGYYGYTF | TRBD1 | TRBJ1-2 | TRBV6-1 | .
TGTGCCAGCAGCCAACTTAGGACTAGCGGGGGGCATGAGCAGTTCTTC | CASSQLRTSGGHEQFF | TRBD2 | TRBJ2-1 | TRBV14 | .
TGTGCCATCAGTGTCGGTAGCGGGGGGGCTTTGGGTAATGAGCAGTTCTTC | CAISVGSGGALGNEQFF | TRBD2 | TRBJ2-1 | TRBV10-3 | .
TGTGCCAGCAGTCCGTCCTGGGGCGTTTCAGAGACCCAGTACTTC | CASSPSWGVSETQYF | . | TRBJ2-5 | TRBV5-4 | .
TGCAGTGCTAGTGACGCGGGAAACACCGGGGAGCTGTTTTTT | CSASDAGNTGELFF | . | TRBJ2-2 | TRBV20-1 | .
TGTGCCAGCAGTTTACAGGGTTTCGGAAACACCATATATTTT | CASSLQGFGNTIYF | . | TRBJ1-3 | TRBV6-1 | few
TGCAGCGTTGGGACAGGGTCTGGGGCCAACGTCCTGACTTTC | CSVGTGSGANVLTF | TRBD1 | TRBJ2-6 | TRBV29-1 | .
TGTGCCAGCAGCGTATCACCCGGCGGGACAGGGTCCTCCCTCCACTTT | CASSVSPGGTGSSLHF | TRBD1 | TRBJ1-6 | TRBV9 | .
TGTGCCAGCATCTTGGGGACTCTCACAGATACGCAGTATTTT | CASILGTLTDTQYF | . | TRBJ2-3 | TRBV5-6 | .
TGCGCCAGCAGCCTTCAGGGGGGTAGTTACGAGCAGTACTTC | CASSLQGGSYEQYF | . | TRBJ2-7 | TRBV5-1 | .
TGTGCCAGCAGCCAAGGGTCCCAGGGGCTTATTTCACCCCTCCACTTT | CASSQGSQGLISPLHF | . | TRBJ1-6 | TRBV3-1/TRBV3-2 | .
TGTGCCAGCAGTAAAGGGGGCTTGGGGAACACTGAAGCTTTCTTT | CASSKGGLGNTEAFF | TRBD1 | TRBJ1-1 | TRBV6-6 | .
TGCGCCAGCAGTCCGACTTCCGGCGGGGTCGGGGAGCTGTTTTTT | CASSPTSGGVGELFF | . | TRBJ2-2 | TRBV5-1 | .
TGTGCCAGCAGCTTTGCTGGGACTAGCGGGAGTGCAGACGAGCAGTTCTTC | CASSFAGTSGSADEQFF | TRBD2 | TRBJ2-1 | TRBV7-2 | .